This entry is about one TCR beta chain. One end of the junction fails to match germline, which may point to a read error. The sample carries other DNA sequences with the same CDR3. These data originate in a study of blood T cell repertoires in COVID-19. At the level of the study: Both acute and convalescent COVID-19 samples were obtained from the United States, Italy and Spain.

The age range of participants was 18 to 89 years, with residence in about 25 US areas. Study processing details: Quantification of nucleated cells was approximated via reference gene primer amplification. The data were produced by immunoSEQ multiplex PCR, yet TCRdb's version contains in-frame clones alone and is incomplete. The V and J calls and clone size were taken over from that table, and D and trimming were inferred from the DNA. The sample has fewer than 350,000 clones, almost 90% seen once; the top ten hold 1.5% to 2%. CDR3 length: 13 amino acids. CDR1 and CDR2 (germline): SGHTS, YDEGEE. Input material: PBMCs or T cells enriched from blood (not recorded which). The TCR comes from a woman aged 18 to 35 with acute COVID-19. The J gene is TRBJ2-7, the V gene TRBV5-8, with D tentatively TRBD2 (6 bases). The CDR3 reads CASSPGGYREQYF. In nucleotides, the CDR3 is TGCGCCAGCAGCCCTGGGGGGTATCGGGAGCAGTACTTC.